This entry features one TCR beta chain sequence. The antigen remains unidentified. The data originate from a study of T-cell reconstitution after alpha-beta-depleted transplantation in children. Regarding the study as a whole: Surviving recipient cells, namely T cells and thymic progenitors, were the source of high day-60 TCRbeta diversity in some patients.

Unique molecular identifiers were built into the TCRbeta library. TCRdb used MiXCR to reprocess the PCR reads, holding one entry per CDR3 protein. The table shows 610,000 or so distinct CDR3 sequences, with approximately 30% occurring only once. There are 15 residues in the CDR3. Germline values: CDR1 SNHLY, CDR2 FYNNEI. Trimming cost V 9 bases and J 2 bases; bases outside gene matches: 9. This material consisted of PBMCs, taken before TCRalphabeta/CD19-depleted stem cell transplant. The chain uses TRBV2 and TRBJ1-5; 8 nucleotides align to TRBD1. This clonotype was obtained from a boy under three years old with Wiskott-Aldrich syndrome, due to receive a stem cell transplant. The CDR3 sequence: CASSDRGLGNQPQHF. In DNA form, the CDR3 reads TGTGCCAGTAGCGACAGGGGTCTTGGCAATCAGCCCCAGCATTTT.